The entry that follows covers one T cell receptor (beta chain) sequence. Clones were read by immunoSEQ multiplex PCR, and TCRdb kept only the in-frame ones, dropping some. In the table there are roughly 2.6 million clones, more than 80% of which are singletons. CDR3 length: 16 residues. V lost 0 bases to trimming and J lost 7 bases, with 17 bases between them. The record originates from a study of shared clonotypes between healthy human individuals. Splitting the CD4+ cells yielded a CD45RA+ naive subset and a CD45RA-negative memory subset. The chain employs TRBV5-3 and TRBJ2-4; no firm D call. TRBV5-3 is labeled an ORF, and its function is uncertain. Material: naive CD4+ T cells sorted from blood. Subset indicated: CD45RA+ positively selected. This receptor was taken from a man between 18 and 35 years old in good health. The DNA of the CDR3 is TGTGCCAGAAGCTTGGTATTAAGGCGAAGGTATAACATTCAGTACTTC. Protein sequence: CARSLVLRRRYNIQYF.